The 28 T cell receptor beta chains below come from one sample, sequenced in a study of cytomegalovirus exposure and HLA in healthy donors. The PCR was carried out with 60 Vbeta primers and 13 Jbeta primers. The method was immunoSEQ multiplex PCR; TCRdb's version includes in-frame clones alone and lacks a portion of them. The sample lists 100,000 or so clones, roughly 85% seen once, with 2.5% to 3.5% in the top ten. Sequenced material: PBMCs. These receptors all stem from a woman in her thirties or forties in good health and CMV-seronegative.

The chain joins TRBV7-2 to TRBJ2-2; 11 positions match TRBD2. Trimming at V came to 4 bases and at J to 1 base, leaving 2 bases not matched to a gene. Per germline, CDR1 SGHTA and CDR2 FQGNSA. CDR3 length equals 16 residues. The CDR3 protein is CASSSGTSGNTGELFF. The CDR3 bases are TGTGCCAGCAGCTCCGGGACTAGCGGGAACACCGGGGAGCTGTTTTTT.

This sequence joins TRBV15 and TRBJ1-1; 7 nucleotides line up with TRBD1. The length of the CDR3 is 15 residues. The ends lost 3 bases at V and 4 bases at J; junction bases unmatched: 8. The germline V gene encodes CDR1 LNHNV and CDR2 YYDKDF (reference sequence). CDR3 amino acids: CATSRGLTGSTEAFF. In nucleotides, the CDR3 is TGTGCCACCAGCAGGGGTTTGACAGGGAGCACTGAAGCTTTCTTT.

This clone appeared a single time. CDR3 nucleotide sequence: TGTGCCAGCAGCTCGCGCCAGGGTTCCGGCGAAAAACTGTTTTTT. Amino acids: CASSSRQGSGEKLFF. The gene calls are TRBV9 and TRBJ1-4; tentatively, D is TRBD1 (5 bases). This CDR3 contains 15 residues. CDR1 is SGDLS, CDR2 YYNGEE, per germline. Trimming removed 4 bases at V and 8 bases at J, with 18 bases between.

This clone was found once. The CDR3 reads CASSKQIPTNEKLFF. For the CDR3, the DNA is TGTGCCAGTAGTAAACAGATACCAACTAATGAAAAACTGTTTTTT. This chain joins TRBV19 and TRBJ1-4; D not certain. Germline V gene lookup returns CDR1 LNHDA and CDR2 SQIVND (reference sequence). With 4 bases removed from V and 0 bases from J, the gap between germline ends came to 9 bases. The CDR3 has 15 residues.

CDR3: CASSLGFGQPQHF. The CDR3 nucleotides read TGTGCCAGCAGCTTAGGGTTCGGTCAGCCCCAGCATTTT. The rearrangement uses TRBV7-2 and TRBJ1-5; D remains unclear. This CDR3 contains 13 residues. Germline V gene sequence: CDR1 SGHTA, CDR2 FQGNSA. V was pared by 1 base and J by 6 bases, with 7 bases between.

The chain is built from TRBV10-1 and TRBJ2-5; maybe TRBD2 (6 bases). The CDR3 runs 16 residues. The V gene's germline CDR1 is WNHNN and CDR2 SYGVQD (reference sequence). V lost 4 bases to trimming and J lost 0 bases, with 15 bases between them. CDR3 region: CASSATAGLNQETQYF. For the CDR3, the DNA is TGCGCCAGCAGTGCAACGGCGGGGTTAAACCAAGAGACCCAGTACTTC.

This rearrangement joins TRBV2 to TRBJ2-7, with D maybe TRBD2 (6 bases). Trimming removed 4 bases at V and 3 bases at J, with 13 bases between. The CDR3 has 14 residues. CDR1 and CDR2 (germline): SNHLY, FYNNEI. CDR3 protein: CASSGFGGSYEQYF. The CDR3 nucleotides are TGTGCCAGCAGTGGGTTCGGGGGAAGCTACGAGCAGTACTTC. The variable domain in full, with the rest retrieved from reference TRBV2 and TRBJ2-7, is EPEVTQTPSHQVTQMGQEVILRCVPISNHLYFYWYRQILGQKVEFLVSFYNNEISEKSEIFDDQFSVERPDGSNFTLKIRSTKLEDSAMYFCASSGFGGSYEQYFGPGTRLTVT.

V and J are TRBV4-1 and TRBJ2-3, with D perhaps matching TRBD2 (6 bases). Germline values: CDR1 MGHRA, CDR2 YSYEKL. V gave up 4 bases and J gave up 4 bases, with 21 bases separating them. The CDR3 has 17 amino acids. The CDR3 nucleotides read TGCGCCAGCAGCCCCATCAGGTCGCGGGGAGTCCCAGATACGCAGTATTTT. Amino acid sequence: CASSPIRSRGVPDTQYF.

For this clone: Other DNA variants within this sample encode the same CDR3. This rearrangement joins TRBV19 to TRBJ2-1; maybe TRBD1 (6 bases). The ends were cut back, 4 bases at V and 5 bases at J, with 9 bases in the middle. CDR3 size: 13 residues. Germline CDR1 LNHDA, CDR2 SQIVND (reference sequence). CDR3 residues: CASSRRTDNEQFF. Written as DNA, the CDR3 is TGTGCCAGTAGTAGGCGGACAGACAATGAGCAGTTCTTC.

The chain carries TRBV6-1 and TRBJ2-3, with D perhaps matching TRBD2 (6 bases). CDR1 and CDR2 from the germline V gene are MNHNS and SASEGT. The CDR3 runs 14 residues. Trimming left V 7 bases short and J 4 bases short, with 15 bases between. The CDR3 region has the DNA TGTGCCAGCACTAACGTGGGGAGGTCAGATACGCAGTATTTT. It specifies CASTNVGRSDTQYF.

This clone was observed a handful of times. The V gene is TRBV4-3, the J gene TRBJ1-6; tentative D call: TRBD1 (6 bases). The germline V and J ends were trimmed by 0 bases and 6 bases, with 9 bases remaining between them. CDR1 and CDR2 from the germline V gene are LGHNA and YSLEER. The CDR3 is made up of 15 amino acids. CDR3 amino acids: CASSQEGQRNSPLHF. CDR3 nucleotide sequence: TGCGCCAGCAGCCAAGAAGGACAGCGTAATTCACCCCTCCACTTT.

This clone turned up a few times. The genes are TRBV6-1 and TRBJ2-1; D perhaps matches TRBD2 (6 bases). Trimming shortened V by 8 bases and J by 6 bases, and 17 bases separated the two germline ends. CDR3 size: 14 residues. Germline CDR1 reads MNHNS; CDR2 reads SASEGT. The CDR3 loop reads CASGGLTTRNEQFF. The CDR3 DNA reads TGTGCCAGCGGGGGACTCACAACCCGCAATGAGCAGTTCTTC.

The CDR3 nucleotides are TGTGCCAGCAGCGGGTTCAGGGCGAGCAATCAGCCCCAGCATTTT. It yields the protein CASSGFRASNQPQHF. This chain uses TRBV21-1 with TRBJ1-5; the D call of TRBD1 is as the table states it, not checked on the DNA. TRBV21-1 is shown as a pseudogene. The CDR3 consists of 15 residues.

On this clone itself: The junction departs from germline at one end; a sequencing error may be responsible. The rearrangement joins TRBV7-9 to TRBJ1-2; the D gene is possibly TRBD1 (5 bases). This CDR3 region has 18 residues. Germline V gene data show CDR1 as SEHNR and CDR2 as FQNEAQ (reference sequence). The CDR3 nucleotides are TGTTCCAGCAGCTTAGGGGAGGGACGGACTACTTTGGACTATGGCTACACCTTC. It yields the protein CSSSLGEGRTTLDYGYTF.

The rearrangement joins TRBV4-3 to TRBJ2-4; TRBD1 matches at 10 bases. V shed 4 bases and J 8 bases; nucleotides not matched to a gene: 5. Germline CDR1 is LGHNA and CDR2 is YSLEER. This CDR3 region has 14 residues. The CDR3 loop is CASSPGQGLHIQYF. The CDR3 region has the DNA TGCGCCAGCAGCCCGGGACAGGGGTTACACATTCAGTACTTC.

This sequence joins TRBV20-1 and TRBJ2-1, with D possibly matching TRBD1 (6 bases). Germline-derived CDR1 and CDR2 are DFQATT and SNEGSKA (reference sequence). Trimming shortened V by 5 bases and J by 6 bases, and 8 bases separated the two germline ends. The CDR3 covers 11 residues. CDR3 DNA sequence: TGCAGTGCTGGACAGCTCAATGAGCAGTTCTTC. The encoded protein is CSAGQLNEQFF.

The chain carries TRBV7-2 and TRBJ1-2, with 9 bases aligning to TRBD1. This CDR3 is built from 16 residues. V shed 6 bases, J shed 4 bases, and the junction held 12 bases outside the gene matches. Per germline, CDR1 SGHTA and CDR2 FQGNSA. The CDR3 bases are TGTGCCAGCAGTCCCACACCGGGACAGGGTTCCTATGGCTACACCTTC. Its translation: CASSPTPGQGSYGYTF.

This clone was seen a few times. The V and J genes are TRBV9 and TRBJ1-4, with a possible D match to TRBD1 (6 bases). The germline V gene encodes CDR1 SGDLS and CDR2 YYNGEE. The CDR3 is 15 residues long. The ends were cut back, 4 bases at V and 6 bases at J, with 16 bases in the middle. The CDR3 loop reads CASSPRRGLDEKLFF. The CDR3 region has the DNA TGTGCCAGCAGCCCTCGAAGGGGGTTGGATGAAAAACTGTTTTTT.

The V and J genes are TRBV5-1 and TRBJ1-2; no clear D. Per the germline V gene, CDR1 is SGHRS and CDR2 is YFSETQ. Trimming stripped 2 bases from V and 6 bases from J, with 11 bases between. This CDR3 spans 13 amino acids. The CDR3 sequence: CASSLSAEDGYTF. The CDR3 DNA reads TGCGCCAGCAGCTTATCAGCGGAGGATGGCTACACCTTC.

The chain joins TRBV5-1 to TRBJ1-1; tentatively, D is TRBD1 (6 bases). Trimming cost V 2 bases and J 4 bases, with 12 bases left between them. This CDR3 has 14 residues. CDR1 and CDR2 from the germline V gene are SGHRS and YFSETQ. The CDR3 protein is CASSFGGARTEAFF. The CDR3 bases are TGCGCCAGCAGCTTCGGGGGGGCGCGCACTGAAGCTTTCTTT.

This sequence joins TRBV7-9 and TRBJ2-1; 11 bases are shared with TRBD2. CDR1 is SEHNR, CDR2 FQNEAQ, per germline (reference sequence). V gave up 5 bases and J gave up 4 bases; unmatched junction bases: 7. There are 16 residues in the CDR3. This chain's CDR3 is CASSPGLAGLYNEQFF. The CDR3 DNA reads TGTGCCAGCAGCCCCGGACTAGCGGGCCTGTACAATGAGCAGTTCTTC.

The chain links TRBV28 to TRBJ1-1; TRBD1 matches 8 bases. V lost 4 bases, J lost 1 base, and 5 bases stayed unmatched. This CDR3 region has 15 residues. The germline V gene has CDR1 MDHEN and CDR2 SYDVKM. CDR3 region: CASSSPGQENTEAFF. CDR3 DNA: TGTGCCAGCAGTTCCCCGGGACAGGAGAACACTGAAGCTTTCTTT.

The gene calls are TRBV29-1 and TRBJ2-2; D is ambiguous. Trimming left V 3 bases short and J 1 base short, with 3 bases between. Germline V gene lookup returns CDR1 SQVTM and CDR2 ANQGSEA. The CDR3 covers 12 residues. CDR3 sequence (DNA): TGCAGCGTTGACGGGAACACCGGGGAGCTGTTTTTT. Translation gives CSVDGNTGELFF.

The chain couples TRBV12-5 to TRBJ2-5, with 8 bases matching TRBD2. Trimming took 9 bases from V and 4 from J; bases not matched to a gene: 10. The CDR3 is made up of 14 amino acids. Germline-derived CDR1 and CDR2 are LGHNT and FRNRAP. CDR3: CASSGGELVETQYF. CDR3 in DNA: TGTGCTAGCTCGGGGGGGGAGTTAGTAGAGACCCAGTACTTC.

The chain couples TRBV5-4 to TRBJ2-1, with D possibly matching TRBD2 (6 bases). Germline CDR1 and CDR2: SGHNT and YYREEE (reference sequence). The CDR3 is made up of 17 amino acids. V was pared by 5 bases and J by 0 bases, with 18 bases between. The CDR3 nucleotides are TGTGCCAGCAGTCGTGGGGGGTGGATAAGCTCCTACAATGAGCAGTTCTTC. Amino acids: CASSRGGWISSYNEQFF.

This clone appeared a single time. The chain couples TRBV19 to TRBJ2-3; D not certain. This CDR3 is built from 14 residues. Trimming shortened V by 4 bases and J by 2 bases, and 10 bases separated the two germline ends. CDR1 and CDR2 (germline): LNHDA, SQIVND (reference sequence). CDR3 residues: CASSKLGFTDTQYF. DNA of the CDR3: TGTGCCAGTAGTAAGCTAGGCTTCACAGATACGCAGTATTTT.

V usage is TRBV29-1 and J usage is TRBJ2-3; unclear D gene. Germline V lookup: CDR1 SQVTM, CDR2 ANQGSEA. The CDR3 has 12 amino acids. Trimming removed 1 base at V and 5 bases at J, with 7 bases between. CDR3 in DNA: TGCAGCGTTGAAGCACTCCGAGATACGCAGTATTTT. Protein sequence: CSVEALRDTQYF.

This sequence joins TRBV4-1 and TRBJ1-2, with 8 bases lining up with TRBD1. This CDR3 contains 13 residues. V shed 5 bases, J shed 4 bases, and the junction held 3 bases outside the gene matches. Per germline, CDR1 MGHRA and CDR2 YSYEKL. CDR3 region: CASSLTGGYGYTF. CDR3 sequence (DNA): TGCGCCAGCAGCTTAACAGGGGGCTATGGCTACACCTTC.